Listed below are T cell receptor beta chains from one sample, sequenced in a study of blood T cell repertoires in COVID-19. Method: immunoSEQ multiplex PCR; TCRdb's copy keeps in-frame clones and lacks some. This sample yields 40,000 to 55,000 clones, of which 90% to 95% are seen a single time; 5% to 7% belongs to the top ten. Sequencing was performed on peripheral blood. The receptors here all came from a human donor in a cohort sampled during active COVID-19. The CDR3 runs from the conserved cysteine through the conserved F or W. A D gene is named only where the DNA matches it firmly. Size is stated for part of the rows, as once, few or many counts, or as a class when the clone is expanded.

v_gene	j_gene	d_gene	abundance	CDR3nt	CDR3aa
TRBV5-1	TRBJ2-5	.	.	TGCGCCAGCAGCGGACTAGGACAGGGTATAGGAGAGACCCAGTACTTC	CASSGLGQGIGETQYF
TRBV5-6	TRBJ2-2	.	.	TGTGCCAGCAGCCCGCGAGTGACCGGGGAGCTGTTTTTT	CASSPRVTGELFF
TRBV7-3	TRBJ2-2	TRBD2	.	TGTGCCAGCAGCTTATACTCCGGGACTAGCGGGAGGACGAACACCGGGGAGCTGTTTTTT	CASSLYSGTSGRTNTGELFF
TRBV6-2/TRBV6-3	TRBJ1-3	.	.	TGTGCCAGCAGTTACAACCGAGATGGAAACACCATATATTTT	CASSYNRDGNTIYF
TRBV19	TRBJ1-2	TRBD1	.	TGTGCCAGTAGTTTCCGGGACAGGGCCTATGGCTACACCTTC	CASSFRDRAYGYTF
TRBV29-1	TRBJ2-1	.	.	TGCAGCGCCGACAGGTATAGCTCCTACAATGAGCAGTTCTTC	CSADRYSSYNEQFF
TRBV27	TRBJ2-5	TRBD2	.	TGTGCCAGCGTAAAACTAGCGGGGGGCGAAGAGACCCAGTACTTC	CASVKLAGGEETQYF
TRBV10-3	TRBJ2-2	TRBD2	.	TGTGCCATCAGTGAGAGGGGAGGACTAGCGGGTCAGAGGACCGGGGAGCTGTTTTTT	CAISERGGLAGQRTGELFF
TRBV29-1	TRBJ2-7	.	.	TGCAGCGTTGGTAGTTCGGGACAAAACTCCTACGAGCAGTACTTC	CSVGSSGQNSYEQYF
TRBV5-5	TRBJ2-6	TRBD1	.	TGTGCCAGCAGCTTTACAGCAGGGGGTTTTATTGGGGCCAACGTCCTGACTTTC	CASSFTAGGFIGANVLTF
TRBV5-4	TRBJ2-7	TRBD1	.	TGTGCCAGCAGCCCAGGACAGGGGATGGCCTACGAGCAGTACTTC	CASSPGQGMAYEQYF
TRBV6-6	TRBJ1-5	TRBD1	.	TGTGCCAGCAGTTTAGGACAGGGTGGCAATCAGCCCCAGCATTTT	CASSLGQGGNQPQHF
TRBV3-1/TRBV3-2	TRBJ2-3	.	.	TGTGCCAGCAGCCACCTTAGCACAGATACGCAGTATTTT	CASSHLSTDTQYF
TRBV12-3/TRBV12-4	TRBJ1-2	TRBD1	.	TGTGCCAGCAGTTCGGACAGGGCTGGCTACACCTTC	CASSSDRAGYTF
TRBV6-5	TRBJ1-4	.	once	TGTGCCAGCAGGACAGGTTTCGAAAAACTGTTTTTT	CASRTGFEKLFF
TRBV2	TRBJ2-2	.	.	TGTGCCAGCAAAACACCGGGGGGCGCGGGCCTTAAAACGAACACCGGGGAGCTGTTTTTT	CASKTPGGAGLKTNTGELFF
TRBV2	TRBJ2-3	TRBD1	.	TGTGCCAGCAGCCGGGTCGTGGCAGGGGGTAGCACAGATACGCAGTATTTT	CASSRVVAGGSTDTQYF
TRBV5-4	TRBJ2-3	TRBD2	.	TGTGCCAGCAGCTTCAGCGGGGGGGTAGATACGCAGTATTTT	CASSFSGGVDTQYF
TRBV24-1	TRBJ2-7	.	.	TGTGCCACCAGTGACCCTCCCCAGAACGAGCAGTACTTC	CATSDPPQNEQYF
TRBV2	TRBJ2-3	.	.	TGTGCCAGCAGTGCTTCGGAGTCCACATTGGCGCAGTATTTT	CASSASESTLAQYF
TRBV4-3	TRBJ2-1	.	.	TGCGCCAGCAGCCAAGAGTCTGGGCGATACAATGAGCAGTTCTTC	CASSQESGRYNEQFF
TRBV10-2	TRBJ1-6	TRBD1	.	TGCGCCAGCAGTTTCCGGGACAGGGGTAATTCACCCCTCCACTTT	CASSFRDRGNSPLHF
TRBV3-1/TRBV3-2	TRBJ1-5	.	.	TGTGCCAGCAGCCCCCCGGGAGGGAATCAGCCCCAGCATTTT	CASSPPGGNQPQHF
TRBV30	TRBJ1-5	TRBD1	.	TGTGCCTGGGGACGGTCCCGGACAGGCTATAATCAGCCCCAGCATTTT	CAWGRSRTGYNQPQHF
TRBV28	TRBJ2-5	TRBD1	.	TGTGCCAGCAGCACCGGGACAGGGATCCAAGAGACCCAGTACTTC	CASSTGTGIQETQYF
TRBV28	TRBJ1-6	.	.	.	CASSLFLSPLHF
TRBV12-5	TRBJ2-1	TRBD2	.	TGTGCTAGTGGAGCGGGAGAGAGCTCCTACAATGAGCAGTTCTTC	CASGAGESSYNEQFF
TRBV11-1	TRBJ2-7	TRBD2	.	TGTGCCAGCAGCTTCCCTCCAGCGGGGCATGGCGAGCAGTACTTC	CASSFPPAGHGEQYF
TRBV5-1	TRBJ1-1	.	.	TGCGCCAGCAGCTTGAGGGGGAACACTGAAGCTTTCTTT	CASSLRGNTEAFF
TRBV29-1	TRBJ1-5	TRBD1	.	TGCAGCGTTGAATTAGGGACAGACCTGCAGCATTTT	CSVELGTDLQHF
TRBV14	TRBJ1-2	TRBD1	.	TGTGCCAGCAGCCTCCGACAGGGAGGCCTCTATGGCTACACCTTC	CASSLRQGGLYGYTF
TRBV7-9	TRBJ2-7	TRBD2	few	TGTGCCAGCAGCTTATCTGTGGGACTAGCGGACGAGCAGTACTTC	CASSLSVGLADEQYF
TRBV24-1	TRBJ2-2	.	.	TGTGCCACCAGTGCCGGTGGAAACACCGGGGGGCTGTTTTTT	CATSAGGNTGGLFF
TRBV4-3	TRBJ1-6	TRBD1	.	TGCGCCAGCAGCCAAGAAATAGGGACAGCTCTCCACTTT	CASSQEIGTALHF